Shown below are 14 T cell receptor beta chains from a single sample sequenced in a study of beta chain features in type 1 diabetes. The isolated RNA, all of it, was reverse transcribed, so expressed TCRB transcripts were what got sequenced. TCRdb's copy holds only in-frame clones and misses some; the assay was immunoSEQ multiplex PCR. This sample has 600,000 or so clones, with around 12% found just once. These receptors have no identified antigens. Study findings and constraints: The study found moderately but significantly shorter TCRB CDR3s in all four CD4+ subsets of Type 1 diabetes patients.

Sequenced material: naive CD4+ T cells from blood. These receptors were obtained from a young man with type 1 diabetes.

This rearrangement joins TRBV10-3 to TRBJ2-3, with no clear D. The CDR3 covers 12 residues. Germline V lookup: CDR1 ENHRY, CDR2 SYGVKD. The V and J ends lost 3 bases and 3 bases respectively, with 4 bases between them. DNA of the CDR3: TGTGCCATCAGTGATGGAACAGATACGCAGTATTTT. It specifies CAISDGTDTQYF.

The chain couples TRBV14 to TRBJ1-6; 8 bases are a match to TRBD1. Germline V gene lookup returns CDR1 SGHDN and CDR2 FVKESK. This CDR3 comprises 16 residues. V shed 3 bases and J 8 bases; nucleotides not matched to a gene: 9. CDR3 DNA: TGTGCCAGCAGCCAGGCCGACAGGGGTCTCGATTCACCCCTCCACTTT. It yields the protein CASSQADRGLDSPLHF. Full variable domain (rest looked up from reference TRBV14 and TRBJ1-6): EAGVTQFPSHSVIEKGQTVTLRCDPISGHDNLYWYRRVMGKEIKFLLHFVKESKQDESGMPNNRFLAERTGGTYSTLKVQPAELEDSGVYFCASSQADRGLDSPLHFGNGTRLTVT.

V usage is TRBV25-1 and J usage is TRBJ2-7, with 9 positions matching TRBD1. This CDR3 region has 16 residues. The germline gives CDR1 MGHDK, CDR2 SYGVNS. V shed 4 bases, J shed 0 bases, and the junction held 7 bases outside the gene matches. The CDR3 coding sequence is TGTGCCAGCAGTGGAAGAGGGACAGGGAGCTCCTACGAGCAGTACTTC. Translation: CASSGRGTGSSYEQYF.

This clone was counted a few times. The V and J genes are TRBV18 and TRBJ1-1; D unclear. Trimming removed 3 bases from V and 0 bases from J, with 11 bases in between. CDR1 and CDR2 (germline): KGHSH, LQKENI. The CDR3 runs 15 residues. In DNA form, the CDR3 reads TGTGCCAGCTCACCCAACCAGGTCATGAACACTGAAGCTTTCTTT. This gives the protein CASSPNQVMNTEAFF.

The J gene is TRBJ2-3, the V gene TRBV29-1; TRBD2 matches 7 bases. This CDR3 region has 14 residues. From germline, CDR1 is SQVTM and CDR2 ANQGSEA. The V gene end was trimmed by 2 bases and the J gene end by 3 bases; junction bases not matched to a gene: 5. This chain's CDR3 is CSVELRRGTDTQYF. In DNA, the CDR3 is TGCAGCGTTGAATTGCGGCGGGGGACAGATACGCAGTATTTT.

This clone was observed a few times. The chain employs TRBV28 and TRBJ2-5, with 7 bases lining up with TRBD2. CDR1 is MDHEN and CDR2 is SYDVKM in the germline V gene. With V trimmed by 1 base and J by 5 bases, 7 bases remained unmatched. The CDR3 totals 15 residues. The chain's CDR3 is CASSLSVGGGETQYF. The DNA of the CDR3 is TGTGCCAGCAGTTTATCCGTCGGGGGAGGGGAGACCCAGTACTTC. The whole variable domain, remainder taken from reference TRBV28 and TRBJ2-5, is DVKVTQSSRYLVKRTGEKVFLECVQDMDHENMFWYRQDPGLGLRLIYFSYDVKMKEKGDIPEGYSVSREKKERFSLILESASTNQTSMYLCASSLSVGGGETQYFGPGTRLLVL.

This clone was counted at least ten times. The chain recombines TRBV30 with TRBJ2-2; unclear D gene. Germline assignment: CDR1 GTSNPN and CDR2 SVGIG (reference sequence). V lost 5 bases and J lost 8, with 9 bases in between. The CDR3 consists of 11 residues. This CDR3 is CAWGQAGELFF. The CDR3 DNA is TGTGCCTGGGGTCAAGCGGGGGAGCTGTTTTTT.

The chain employs TRBV5-1 and TRBJ1-2; 9 bases fit TRBD1. The ends lost 6 bases at V and 6 bases at J; junction bases unmatched: 9. This CDR3 region has 14 residues. CDR1 SGHRS and CDR2 YFSETQ come from the germline V gene. The CDR3 is CASKGTGPDHGYTF. The CDR3 coding sequence is TGCGCCAGCAAAGGGACAGGGCCGGATCATGGCTACACCTTC.

The chain carries TRBV5-1 and TRBJ1-5; TRBD1 might be the D (6 bases). Trimming cost V 0 bases and J 4 bases, with 11 bases left between them. This CDR3 comprises 15 residues. Germline CDR1 SGHRS, CDR2 YFSETQ. CDR3 nucleotide sequence: TGCGCCAGCAGCTTGGGGGACAACAGGAATCAGCCCCAGCATTTT. This encodes CASSLGDNRNQPQHF.

The J gene is TRBJ2-5, the V gene TRBV7-9; weak D call: TRBD1 (6 bases). Trimming stripped 5 bases from V and 5 bases from J, with 15 bases between. The CDR3 sequence is 14 residues long. CDR1 SEHNR and CDR2 FQNEAQ come from the germline V gene (reference sequence). Here the CDR3 DNA reads TGTGCCAGCAGCCCACAGGGTACGGGGGAGACCCAGTACTTC. Translating gives CASSPQGTGETQYF.

This clone showed up just a few times. The V gene is TRBV27, the J gene TRBJ1-5; D possibly corresponds to TRBD1 (5 bases). The germline V gene has CDR1 MNHEY and CDR2 SMNVEV (reference sequence). The CDR3 length is 17 residues. V gave up 6 bases and J gave up 2 bases, with 20 bases separating them. CDR3 bases: TGTGCCAGCAGCCCTGGAATGGGGCGTAGTGGCAATCAGCCCCAGCATTTT. This codes for CASSPGMGRSGNQPQHF.

The chain employs TRBV7-2 and TRBJ1-5; no clear D gene. Trimming cost V 1 base and J 1 base, with 5 bases left between them. This CDR3 is 14 amino acids long. Germline CDR1 is SGHTA and CDR2 is FQGNSA. CDR3 nucleotides: TGTGCCAGCAGCTTAGACACCAGCAATCAGCCCCAGCATTTT. This encodes CASSLDTSNQPQHF.

This clone has more than one count but fewer than ten. Written as DNA, the CDR3 is TGTGCCAGCAGCTTTGGACGGAGCTCCTACAATGAGCAGTTCTTC. It yields the protein CASSFGRSSYNEQFF. The rearrangement uses TRBV7-3 and TRBJ2-1; the D is unclear. The germline V gene encodes CDR1 SGHTA and CDR2 FQGTGA. The CDR3 is 15 residues long. Trimming took off 3 bases at V and 0 bases at J, with 9 bases between the two ends.

This clone has only a few counts. The chain uses TRBV7-2 and TRBJ2-7, with 8 bases matching TRBD1. The germline CDR1 and CDR2 sequences are SGHTA and FQGNSA. V shed 4 bases, J shed 6 bases, and the junction held 8 bases outside the gene matches. CDR3 length: 14 residues. CDR3 sequence: CASSSGQGGSEQYF. In DNA, the CDR3 is TGTGCCAGCAGCTCCGGACAGGGTGGGAGCGAGCAGTACTTC.